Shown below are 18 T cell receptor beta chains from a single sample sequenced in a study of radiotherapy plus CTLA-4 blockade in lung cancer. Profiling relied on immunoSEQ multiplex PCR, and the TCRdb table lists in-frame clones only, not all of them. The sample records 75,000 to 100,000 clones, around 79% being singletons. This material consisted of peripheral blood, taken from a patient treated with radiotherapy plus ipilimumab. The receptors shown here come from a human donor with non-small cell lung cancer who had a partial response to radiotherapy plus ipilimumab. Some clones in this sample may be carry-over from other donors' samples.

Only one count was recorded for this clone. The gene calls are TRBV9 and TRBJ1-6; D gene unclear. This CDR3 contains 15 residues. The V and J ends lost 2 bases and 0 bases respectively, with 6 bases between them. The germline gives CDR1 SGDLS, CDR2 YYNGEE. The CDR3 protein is CASSVRSSYNSPLHF. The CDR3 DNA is TGTGCCAGCAGCGTGAGGAGCTCCTATAATTCACCCCTCCACTTT.

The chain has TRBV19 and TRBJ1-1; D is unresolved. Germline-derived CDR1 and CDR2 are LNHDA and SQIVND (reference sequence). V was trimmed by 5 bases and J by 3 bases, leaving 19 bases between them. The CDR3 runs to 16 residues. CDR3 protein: CASSSPPGRRYTEAFF. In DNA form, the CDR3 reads TGTGCCAGTAGTTCCCCCCCAGGCCGGAGGTACACTGAAGCTTTCTTT.

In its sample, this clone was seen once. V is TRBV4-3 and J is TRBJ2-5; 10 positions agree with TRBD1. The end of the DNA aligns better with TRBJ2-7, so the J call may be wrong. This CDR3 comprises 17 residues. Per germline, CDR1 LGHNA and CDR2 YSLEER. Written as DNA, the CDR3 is TGCGCCAGCAGCCAAACCACTTTGGACAGGGGGACCTACGAGCAGTACTTC. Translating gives CASSQTTLDRGTYEQYF.

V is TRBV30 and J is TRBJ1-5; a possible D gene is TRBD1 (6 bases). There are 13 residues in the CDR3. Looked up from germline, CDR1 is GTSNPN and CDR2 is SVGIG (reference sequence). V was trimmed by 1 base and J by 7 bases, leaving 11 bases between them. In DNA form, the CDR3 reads TGTGCCTGGAGTGGGGGGGGCAGGCAGCCCCAGCATTTT. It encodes CAWSGGGRQPQHF.

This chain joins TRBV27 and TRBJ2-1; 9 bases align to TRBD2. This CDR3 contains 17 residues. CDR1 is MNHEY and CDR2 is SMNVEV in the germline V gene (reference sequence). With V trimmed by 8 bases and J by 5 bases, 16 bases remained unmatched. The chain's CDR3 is CASAFRPRLAAHNEQFF. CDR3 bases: TGTGCCAGCGCGTTTCGACCAAGACTAGCGGCGCACAATGAGCAGTTCTTC.

This CDR3 is CASRDSSYNSPLHF. DNA for the CDR3: TGTGCCAGTAGGGACAGCTCCTATAATTCACCCCTCCACTTT. The rearrangement joins TRBV19 to TRBJ1-6; a possible D gene is TRBD1 (6 bases). CDR1 and CDR2 from the germline V gene are LNHDA and SQIVND (reference sequence). Trimming left V 6 bases short and J 0 bases short, with 6 bases between. This CDR3 has 14 amino acids.

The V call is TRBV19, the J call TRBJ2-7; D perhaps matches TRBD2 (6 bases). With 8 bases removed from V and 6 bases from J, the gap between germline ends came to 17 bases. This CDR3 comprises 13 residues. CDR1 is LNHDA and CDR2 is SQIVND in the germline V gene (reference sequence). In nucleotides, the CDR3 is TGTGCCAGTTCTCTGACTAGATTCTCCGAGCAGTACTTC. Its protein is CASSLTRFSEQYF.

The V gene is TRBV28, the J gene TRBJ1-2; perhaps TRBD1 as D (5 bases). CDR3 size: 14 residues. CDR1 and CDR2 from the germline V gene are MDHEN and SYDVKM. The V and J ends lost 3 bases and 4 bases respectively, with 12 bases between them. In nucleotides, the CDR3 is TGTGCCAGCAGTTTCGGGGACGGGAGCTATGGCTACACCTTC. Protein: CASSFGDGSYGYTF.

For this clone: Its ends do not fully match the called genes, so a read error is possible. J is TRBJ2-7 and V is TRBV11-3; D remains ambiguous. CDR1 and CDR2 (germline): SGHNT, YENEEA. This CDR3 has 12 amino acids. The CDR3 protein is CASSKEAYEQHF. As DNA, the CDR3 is TGTGCCAGCAGTAAAGAAGCGTACGAGCAGCACTTC.

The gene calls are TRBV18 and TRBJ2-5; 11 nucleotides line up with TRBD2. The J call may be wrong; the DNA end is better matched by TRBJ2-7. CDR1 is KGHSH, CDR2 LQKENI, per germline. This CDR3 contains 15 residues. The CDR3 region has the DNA TGTGCCAGCTCACTCATAGGGACTAGCGGCTACGAGCAGTACTTC. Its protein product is CASSLIGTSGYEQYF.

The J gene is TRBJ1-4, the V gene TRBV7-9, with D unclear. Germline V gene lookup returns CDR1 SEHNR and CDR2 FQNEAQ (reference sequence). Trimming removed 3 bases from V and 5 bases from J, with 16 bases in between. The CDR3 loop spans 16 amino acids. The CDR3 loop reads CASSFPPWTLNEKLFF. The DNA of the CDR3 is TGTGCCAGCAGCTTCCCCCCGTGGACTCTCAATGAAAAACTGTTTTTT.

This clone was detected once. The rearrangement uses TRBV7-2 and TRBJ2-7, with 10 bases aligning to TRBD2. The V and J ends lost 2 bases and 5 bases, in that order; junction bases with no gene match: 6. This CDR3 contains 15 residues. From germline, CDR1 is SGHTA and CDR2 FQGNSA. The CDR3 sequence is CASSLQAGGPDEQYF. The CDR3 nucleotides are TGTGCCAGCAGCTTACAAGCGGGAGGGCCGGACGAGCAGTACTTC. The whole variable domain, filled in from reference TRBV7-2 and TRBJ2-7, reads GAGVSQSPSNKVTEKGKDVELRCDPISGHTALYWYRQSLGQGLEFLIYFQGNSAPDKSGLPSDRFSAERTGGSVSTLTIQRTQQEDSAVYLCASSLQAGGPDEQYFGPGTRLTVT.

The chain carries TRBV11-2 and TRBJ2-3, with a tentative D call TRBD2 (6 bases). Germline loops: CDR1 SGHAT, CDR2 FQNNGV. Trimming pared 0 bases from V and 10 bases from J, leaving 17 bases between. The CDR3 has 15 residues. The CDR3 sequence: CASSLEGGRQRSQYF. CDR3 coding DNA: TGTGCCAGCAGCTTAGAGGGGGGACGCCAGAGGTCGCAGTATTTT. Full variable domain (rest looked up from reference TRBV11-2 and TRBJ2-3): EAGVAQSPRYKIIEKRQSVAFWCNPISGHATLYWYQQILGQGPKLLIQFQNNGVVDDSQLPKDRFSAERLKGVDSTLKIQPAKLEDSAVYLCASSLEGGRQRSQYFGPGTRLTVL.

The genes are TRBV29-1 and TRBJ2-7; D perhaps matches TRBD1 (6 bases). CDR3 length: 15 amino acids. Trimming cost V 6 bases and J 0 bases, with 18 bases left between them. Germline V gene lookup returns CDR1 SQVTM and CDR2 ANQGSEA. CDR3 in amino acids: CSVELTGPYSYEQYF. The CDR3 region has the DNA TGCAGCGTCGAACTAACAGGGCCCTACTCCTACGAGCAGTACTTC.

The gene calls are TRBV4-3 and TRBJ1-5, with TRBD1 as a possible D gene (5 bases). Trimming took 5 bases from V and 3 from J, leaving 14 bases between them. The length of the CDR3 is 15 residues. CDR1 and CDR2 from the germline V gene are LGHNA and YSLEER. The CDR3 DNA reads TGCGCCAGCAGCAAGGACACACAGATCAATCAGCCCCAGCATTTT. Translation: CASSKDTQINQPQHF.

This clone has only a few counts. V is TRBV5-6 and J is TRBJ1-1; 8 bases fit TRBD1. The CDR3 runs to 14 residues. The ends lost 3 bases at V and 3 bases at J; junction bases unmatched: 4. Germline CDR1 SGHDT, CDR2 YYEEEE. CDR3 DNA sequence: TGTGCCAGCAGCTCAACAGGGGGTTACACTGAAGCTTTCTTT. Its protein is CASSSTGGYTEAFF.

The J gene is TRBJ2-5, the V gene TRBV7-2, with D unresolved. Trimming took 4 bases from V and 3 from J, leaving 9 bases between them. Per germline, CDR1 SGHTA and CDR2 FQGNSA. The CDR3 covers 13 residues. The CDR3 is CASSYATKETQYF. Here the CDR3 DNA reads TGTGCCAGCAGCTATGCCACAAAAGAGACCCAGTACTTC.

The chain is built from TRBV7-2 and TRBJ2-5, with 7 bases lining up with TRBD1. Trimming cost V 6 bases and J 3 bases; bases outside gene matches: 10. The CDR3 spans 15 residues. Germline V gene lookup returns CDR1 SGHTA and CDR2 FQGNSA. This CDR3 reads CASRRPGQIKETQYF. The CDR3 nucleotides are TGTGCCAGCAGGAGACCGGGACAGATAAAAGAGACCCAGTACTTC. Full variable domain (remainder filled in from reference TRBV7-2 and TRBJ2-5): GAGVSQSPSNKVTEKGKDVELRCDPISGHTALYWYRQSLGQGLEFLIYFQGNSAPDKSGLPSDRFSAERTGGSVSTLTIQRTQQEDSAVYLCASRRPGQIKETQYFGPGTRLLVL.